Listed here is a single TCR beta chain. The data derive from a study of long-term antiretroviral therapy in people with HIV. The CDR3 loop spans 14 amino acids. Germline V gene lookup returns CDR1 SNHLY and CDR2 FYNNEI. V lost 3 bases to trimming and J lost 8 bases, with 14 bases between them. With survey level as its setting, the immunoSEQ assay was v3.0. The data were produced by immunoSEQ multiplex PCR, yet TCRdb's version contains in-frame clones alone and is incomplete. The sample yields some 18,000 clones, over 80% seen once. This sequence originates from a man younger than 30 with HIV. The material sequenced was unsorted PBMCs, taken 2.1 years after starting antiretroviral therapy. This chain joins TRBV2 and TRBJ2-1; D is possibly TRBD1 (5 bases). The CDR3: CASSDVRQGYEQFF. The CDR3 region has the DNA TGTGCCAGCAGTGATGTAAGGCAGGGCTATGAGCAGTTCTTC.